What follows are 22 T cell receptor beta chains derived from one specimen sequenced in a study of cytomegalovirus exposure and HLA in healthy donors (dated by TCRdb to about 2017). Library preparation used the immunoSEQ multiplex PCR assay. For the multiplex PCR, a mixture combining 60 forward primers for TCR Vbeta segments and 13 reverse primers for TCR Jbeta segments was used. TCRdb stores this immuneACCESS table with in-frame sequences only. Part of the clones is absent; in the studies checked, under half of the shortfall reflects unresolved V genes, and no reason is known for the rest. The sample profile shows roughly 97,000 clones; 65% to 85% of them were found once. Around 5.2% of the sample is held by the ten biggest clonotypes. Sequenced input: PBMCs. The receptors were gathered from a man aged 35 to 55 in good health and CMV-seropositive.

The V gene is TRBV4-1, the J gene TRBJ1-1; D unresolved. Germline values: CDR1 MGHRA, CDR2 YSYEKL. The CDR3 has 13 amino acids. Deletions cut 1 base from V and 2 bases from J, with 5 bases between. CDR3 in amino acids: CASSQAVNTEAFF. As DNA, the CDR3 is TGCGCCAGCAGCCAAGCAGTAAACACTGAAGCTTTCTTT.

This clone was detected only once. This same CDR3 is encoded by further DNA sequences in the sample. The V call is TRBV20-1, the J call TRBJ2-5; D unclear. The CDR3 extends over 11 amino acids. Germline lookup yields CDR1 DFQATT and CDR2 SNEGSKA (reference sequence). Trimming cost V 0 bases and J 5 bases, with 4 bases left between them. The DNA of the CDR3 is TGCAGTGCTAGAGATCAGGAGACCCAGTACTTC. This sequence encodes CSARDQETQYF.

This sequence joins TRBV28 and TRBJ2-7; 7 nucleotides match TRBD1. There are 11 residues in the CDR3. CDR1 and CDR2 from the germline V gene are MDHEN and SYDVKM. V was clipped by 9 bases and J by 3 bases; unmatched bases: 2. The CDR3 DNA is TGTGCCAGTCGACAGGGCTACGAGCAGTACTTC. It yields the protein CASRQGYEQYF.

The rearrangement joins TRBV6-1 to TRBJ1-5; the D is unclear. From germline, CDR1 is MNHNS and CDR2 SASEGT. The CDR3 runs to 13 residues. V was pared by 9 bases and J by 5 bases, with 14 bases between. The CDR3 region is CASRVGADQPQHF. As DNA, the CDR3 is TGTGCCAGTAGAGTTGGAGCGGATCAGCCCCAGCATTTT.

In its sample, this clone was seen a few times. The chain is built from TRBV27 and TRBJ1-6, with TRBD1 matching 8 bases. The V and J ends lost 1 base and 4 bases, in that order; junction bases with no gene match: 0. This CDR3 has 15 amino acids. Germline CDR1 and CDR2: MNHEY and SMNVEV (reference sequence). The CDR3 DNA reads TGTGCCAGCAGTTTATACAGGGGGTATAATTCACCCCTCCACTTT. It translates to CASSLYRGYNSPLHF.

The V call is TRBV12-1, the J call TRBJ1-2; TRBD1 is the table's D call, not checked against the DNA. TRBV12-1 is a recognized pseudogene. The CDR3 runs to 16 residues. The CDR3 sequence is CASSFSPGQGVYGYTF. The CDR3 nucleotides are TGTGCCAGCAGCTTTAGTCCGGGACAGGGTGTCTATGGCTACACCTTC.

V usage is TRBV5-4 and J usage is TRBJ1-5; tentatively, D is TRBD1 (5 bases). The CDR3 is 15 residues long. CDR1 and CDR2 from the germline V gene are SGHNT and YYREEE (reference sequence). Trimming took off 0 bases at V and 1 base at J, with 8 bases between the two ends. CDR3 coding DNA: TGTGCCAGCAGCTTGGGGGCAGGGAGCAATCAGCCCCAGCATTTT. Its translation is CASSLGAGSNQPQHF.

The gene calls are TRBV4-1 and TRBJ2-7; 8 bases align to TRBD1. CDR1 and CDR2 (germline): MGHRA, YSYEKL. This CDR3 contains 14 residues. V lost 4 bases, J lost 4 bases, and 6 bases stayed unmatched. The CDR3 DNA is TGCGCCAGCAGCCCGGCCGGGACAGGTTACGAGCAGTACTTC. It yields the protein CASSPAGTGYEQYF.

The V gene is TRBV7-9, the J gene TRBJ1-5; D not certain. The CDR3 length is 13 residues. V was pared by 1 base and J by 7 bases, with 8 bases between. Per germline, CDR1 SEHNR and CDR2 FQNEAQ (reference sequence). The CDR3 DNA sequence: TGTGCCAGCAGCTTAGACGGGAGGCAGCCCCAGCATTTT. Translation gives CASSLDGRQPQHF. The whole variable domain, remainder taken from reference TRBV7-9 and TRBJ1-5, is DTGVSQNPRHKITKRGQNVTFRCDPISEHNRLYWYRQTLGQGPEFLTYFQNEAQLEKSRLLSDRFSAERPKGSFSTLEIQRTEQGDSAMYLCASSLDGRQPQHFGDGTRLSIL.

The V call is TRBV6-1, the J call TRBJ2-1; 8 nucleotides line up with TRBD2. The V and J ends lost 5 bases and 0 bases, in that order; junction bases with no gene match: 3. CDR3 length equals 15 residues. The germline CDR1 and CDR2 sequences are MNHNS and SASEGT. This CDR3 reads CASSSGGHSYNEQFF. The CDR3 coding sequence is TGTGCCAGCAGTAGCGGGGGTCACTCCTACAATGAGCAGTTCTTC.

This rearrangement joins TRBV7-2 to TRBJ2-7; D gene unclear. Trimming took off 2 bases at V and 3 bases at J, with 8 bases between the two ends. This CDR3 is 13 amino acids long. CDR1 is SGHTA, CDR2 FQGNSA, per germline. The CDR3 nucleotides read TGTGCCAGCAGCTTACTGAGAAACTACGAGCAGTACTTC. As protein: CASSLLRNYEQYF. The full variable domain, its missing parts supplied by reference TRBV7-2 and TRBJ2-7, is GAGVSQSPSNKVTEKGKDVELRCDPISGHTALYWYRQSLGQGLEFLIYFQGNSAPDKSGLPSDRFSAERTGGSVSTLTIQRTQQEDSAVYLCASSLLRNYEQYFGPGTRLTVT.

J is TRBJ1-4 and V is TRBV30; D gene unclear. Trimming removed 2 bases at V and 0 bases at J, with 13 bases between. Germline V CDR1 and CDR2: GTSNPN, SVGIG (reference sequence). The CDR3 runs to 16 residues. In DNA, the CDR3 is TGTGCCTGGAGTCCTAACGAGGCTCCAACTAATGAAAAACTGTTTTTT. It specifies CAWSPNEAPTNEKLFF.

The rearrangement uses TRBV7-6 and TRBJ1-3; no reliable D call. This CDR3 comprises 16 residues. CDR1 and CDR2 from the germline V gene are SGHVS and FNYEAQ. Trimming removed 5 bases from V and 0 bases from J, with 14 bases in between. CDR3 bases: TGTGCCAGCAGCCCACGAGACTCTAGCTCTGGAAACACCATATATTTT. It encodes CASSPRDSSSGNTIYF. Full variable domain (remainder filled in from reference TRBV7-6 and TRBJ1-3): GAGVSQSPRYKVTKRGQDVALRCDPISGHVSLYWYRQALGQGPEFLTYFNYEAQQDKSGLPNDRFSAERPEGSISTLTIQRTEQRDSAMYRCASSPRDSSSGNTIYFGEGSWLTVV.

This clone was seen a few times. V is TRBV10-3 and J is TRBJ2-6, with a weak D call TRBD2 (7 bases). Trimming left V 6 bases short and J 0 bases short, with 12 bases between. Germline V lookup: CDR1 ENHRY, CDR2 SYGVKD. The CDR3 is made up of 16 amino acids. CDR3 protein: CAISGGTSSGANVLTF. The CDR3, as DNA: TGTGCCATCAGCGGGGGGACATCCTCTGGGGCCAACGTCCTGACTTTC.

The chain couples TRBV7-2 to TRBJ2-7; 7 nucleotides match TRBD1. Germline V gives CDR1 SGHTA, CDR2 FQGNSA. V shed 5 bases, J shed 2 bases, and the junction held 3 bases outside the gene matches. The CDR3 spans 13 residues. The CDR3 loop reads CASSDRAPYEQYF. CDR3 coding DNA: TGTGCCAGCAGCGACAGGGCACCCTACGAGCAGTACTTC.

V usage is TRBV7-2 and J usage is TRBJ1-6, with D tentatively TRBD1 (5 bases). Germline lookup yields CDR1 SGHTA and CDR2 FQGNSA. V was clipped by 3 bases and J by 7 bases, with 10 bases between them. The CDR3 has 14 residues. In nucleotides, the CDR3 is TGTGCCAGCAGCTTTACAGGAGTCAATTCACCCCTCCACTTT. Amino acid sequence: CASSFTGVNSPLHF.

CDR3 sequence (DNA): TGTGCCAGCAGCTTGGTTATAACTGGAAACACCATATATTTT. Amino acids: CASSLVITGNTIYF. The chain joins TRBV5-5 to TRBJ1-3; D gene uncertain. This CDR3 is built from 14 residues. CDR1 is SGHKS, CDR2 YYEKEE, per germline (reference sequence). Trimming left V 0 bases short and J 2 bases short, with 6 bases between.

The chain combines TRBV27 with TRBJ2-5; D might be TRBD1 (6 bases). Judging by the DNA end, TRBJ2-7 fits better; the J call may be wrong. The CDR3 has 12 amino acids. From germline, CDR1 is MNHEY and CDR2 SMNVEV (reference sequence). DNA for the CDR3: TGTGCCAGCAGTTCAACAGGGAACGAGCAGTACTTC. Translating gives CASSSTGNEQYF.

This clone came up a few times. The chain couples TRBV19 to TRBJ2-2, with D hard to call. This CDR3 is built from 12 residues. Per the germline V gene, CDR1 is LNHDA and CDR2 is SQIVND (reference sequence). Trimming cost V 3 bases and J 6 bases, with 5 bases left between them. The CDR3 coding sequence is TGTGCCAGTAGTATCCTCGCCGGGGAGCTGTTTTTT. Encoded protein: CASSILAGELFF. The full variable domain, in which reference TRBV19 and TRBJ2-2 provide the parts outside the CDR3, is DGGITQSPKYLFRKEGQNVTLSCEQNLNHDAMYWYRQDPGQGLRLIYYSQIVNDFQKGDIAEGYSVSREKKESFPLTVTSAQKNPTAFYLCASSILAGELFFGEGSRLTVL.

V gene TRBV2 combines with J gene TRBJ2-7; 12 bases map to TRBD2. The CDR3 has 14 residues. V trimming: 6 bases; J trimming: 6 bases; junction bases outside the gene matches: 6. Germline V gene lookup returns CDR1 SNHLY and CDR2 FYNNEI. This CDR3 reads CASSRTSGVSEQYF. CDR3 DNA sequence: TGTGCCAGCAGCCGGACTAGCGGGGTTAGCGAGCAGTACTTC. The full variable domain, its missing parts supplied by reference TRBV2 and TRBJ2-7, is EPEVTQTPSHQVTQMGQEVILRCVPISNHLYFYWYRQILGQKVEFLVSFYNNEISEKSEIFDDQFSVERPDGSNFTLKIRSTKLEDSAMYFCASSRTSGVSEQYFGPGTRLTVT.

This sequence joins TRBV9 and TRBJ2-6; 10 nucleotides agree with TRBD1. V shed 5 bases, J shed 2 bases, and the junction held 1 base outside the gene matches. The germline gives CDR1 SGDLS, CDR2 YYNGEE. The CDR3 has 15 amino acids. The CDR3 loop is CASRGTGAGANVLTF. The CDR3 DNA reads TGTGCCAGCAGGGGGACAGGGGCTGGGGCCAACGTCCTGACTTTC.

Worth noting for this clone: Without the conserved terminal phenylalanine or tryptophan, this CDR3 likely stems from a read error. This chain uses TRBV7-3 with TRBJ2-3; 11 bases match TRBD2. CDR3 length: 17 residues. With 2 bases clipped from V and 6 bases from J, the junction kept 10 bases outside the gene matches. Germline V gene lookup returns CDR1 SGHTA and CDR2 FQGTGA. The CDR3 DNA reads TGTGCCAGCAGCTTAGGAGCTAGCGGGGGGATTTGGGATACGCAGTATTCT. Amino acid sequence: CASSLGASGGIWDTQYS.